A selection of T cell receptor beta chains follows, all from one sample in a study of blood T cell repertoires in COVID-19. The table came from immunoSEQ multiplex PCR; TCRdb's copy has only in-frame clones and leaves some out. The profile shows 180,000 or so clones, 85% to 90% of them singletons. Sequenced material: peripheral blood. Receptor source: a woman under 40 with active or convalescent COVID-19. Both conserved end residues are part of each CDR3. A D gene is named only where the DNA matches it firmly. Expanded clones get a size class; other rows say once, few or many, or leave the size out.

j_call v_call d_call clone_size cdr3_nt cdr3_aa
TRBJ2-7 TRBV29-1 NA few TGCAGCGTTGAAGATCAGGCGGGGAGACAGAACTTC CSVEDQAGRQNF
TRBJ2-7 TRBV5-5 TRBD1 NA TGTGCCAGCAGCTTGGAAGGACAGGGGCGATACGAGCAGTACTTC CASSLEGQGRYEQYF
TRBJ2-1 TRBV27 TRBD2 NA TGTGCCAGCACCCCGGTACGACTAGCGGGAGGGGGATCCTACAATGAGCAGTTCTTC CASTPVRLAGGGSYNEQFF
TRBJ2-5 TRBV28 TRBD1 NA TGTGCCAGCGGTAGGGACAGGGAGGGAGAGACCCAGTACTTC CASGRDREGETQYF
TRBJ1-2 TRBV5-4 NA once TGTGCCAGCAGCGTGAACAGCTATGGCTACACCTTC CASSVNSYGYTF
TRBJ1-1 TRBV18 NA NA TGTGCCAGCTCACCCGGCGCGGAGACTGAAGCTTTCTTT CASSPGAETEAFF
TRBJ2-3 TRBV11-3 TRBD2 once TGTGCCAGCAGCTTAGGGGTAGCGGGGGAAAAGGCAGATACGCAGTATTTT CASSLGVAGEKADTQYF
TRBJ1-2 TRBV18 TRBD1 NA TGTGCCAGCTCACCTCGGACAGGGGATGGCTACACCTTC CASSPRTGDGYTF
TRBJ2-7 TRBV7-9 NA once TGTGCCAGCAGCTTAGAGTTGCAGGGCGGCGAGCAGTACTTC CASSLELQGGEQYF
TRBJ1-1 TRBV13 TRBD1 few TGTGCCAGCAGCCCCAGACAGGGGCCCATCACTGAAGCTTTCTTT CASSPRQGPITEAFF
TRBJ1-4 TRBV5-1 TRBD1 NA TGCGCCAGCAGCTCGGACAGGGATGAAAAACTGTTTTTT CASSSDRDEKLFF
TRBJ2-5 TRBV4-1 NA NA TGCGCCAGCAGCCAAGATATGTTCCTGGAGACCCAGTACTTC CASSQDMFLETQYF
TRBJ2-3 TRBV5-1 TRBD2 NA TGCGCCAGCAGCTTAGAGGGCGGACTAGCGGTCACAGATACGCAGTATTTT CASSLEGGLAVTDTQYF
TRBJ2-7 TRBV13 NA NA TGTGCCAGCAGCTCCGGGACTGGATTCTACGAGCAGTACTTC CASSSGTGFYEQYF
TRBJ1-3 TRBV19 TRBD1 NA TGTGCCAGTAGCTGGGACAGGCCCTCTGGAAACACCATATATTTT CASSWDRPSGNTIYF
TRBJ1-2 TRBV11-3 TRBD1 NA TGTGCCAGCAGCCCCTCTACAGGGGGCTATGGCTACACCTTC CASSPSTGGYGYTF
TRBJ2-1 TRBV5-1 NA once TGCGCCAGCAGCTTGGACGGGGGAGACTGGGATGAGCAGTTCTTC CASSLDGGDWDEQFF
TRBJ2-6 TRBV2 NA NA TGTGCCAGCAGTGGCAGCTCTGGGGCCAACGTCCTGACTTTC CASSGSSGANVLTF
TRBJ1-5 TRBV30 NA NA TGTGCCTGGAGGGGGGGGCGCGGTCAGCCCCAGCATTTT CAWRGGRGQPQHF
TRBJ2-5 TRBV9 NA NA TGTGCCAGCAGCGTAACACCCCAAGAGACCCAGTACTTC CASSVTPQETQYF
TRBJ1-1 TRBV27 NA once TGTGCCAGCAGTTTGGGCAGGAACACTGAAGCTTTCTTT CASSLGRNTEAFF
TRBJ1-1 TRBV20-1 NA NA TGCAGTGCTGACAGAGGCACTGAAGCTTTCTTT CSADRGTEAFF
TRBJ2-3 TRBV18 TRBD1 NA TGTGCCAGCTCATCCGGGACAGGGGGCCACACAGATACGCAGTATTTT CASSSGTGGHTDTQYF
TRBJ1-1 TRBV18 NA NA TGTGCCAGCTCACCAGGAGAAAACACTGAAGCTTTCTTT CASSPGENTEAFF
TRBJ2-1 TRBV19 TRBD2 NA TGTGCCAGTAGTATGAAGGGCGGGGGTGTCGATGAGCAGTTCTTC CASSMKGGGVDEQFF
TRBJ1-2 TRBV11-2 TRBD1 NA TGTGCCAGCAGCTCCGACAGGGGAAGGAACTATGGCTACACCTTC CASSSDRGRNYGYTF
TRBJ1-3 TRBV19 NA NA TGTGCCAGTAACAGGCTCTCTGGAAACACCATATATTTT CASNRLSGNTIYF
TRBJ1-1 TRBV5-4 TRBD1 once TGTGCCAGCAGCATCGGACAGGGTTATTACACTGAAGCTTTCTTT CASSIGQGYYTEAFF
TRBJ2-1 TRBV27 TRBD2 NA TGTGCCAGCAGGGAATGGCGGACTAGCGGGCTGGACAATGAGCAGTTCTTC CASREWRTSGLDNEQFF
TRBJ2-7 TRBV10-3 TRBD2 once TGTGCCATCATGCCGGGGGCGGGAGGCCCCTACGAGCAGTACTTC CAIMPGAGGPYEQYF
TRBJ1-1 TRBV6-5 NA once TGTGCCAGCCAAGACAGCCTCGCTTTCTTT CASQDSLAFF
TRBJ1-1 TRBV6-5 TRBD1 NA TGTGCCAGCAGAAATAACAGGGGGCCGGGCACTGAAGCTTTCTTT CASRNNRGPGTEAFF
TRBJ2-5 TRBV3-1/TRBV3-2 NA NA TGTGCCAGCAGCCAAGTCCGAGAGACCCAGTACTTC CASSQVRETQYF
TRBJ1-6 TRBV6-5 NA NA TGTGCCAGCAGTTACCAGGTCCTCAATCATTCACCCCTCCACTTT CASSYQVLNHSPLHF
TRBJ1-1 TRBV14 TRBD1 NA TGTGCCAGCAGCCAAGCGGGACAGGGGAGCAACACTGAAGCTTTCTTT CASSQAGQGSNTEAFF
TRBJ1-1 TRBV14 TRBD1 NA TGTGCCAGCAGCCAAGCGGGACAGGGGTCTCCTGAAGCTTTCTTT CASSQAGQGSPEAFF
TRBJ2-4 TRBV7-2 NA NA TGTGCCAGCAGCTTGGACAACCTAGCCAAAAACATTCAGTACTTC CASSLDNLAKNIQYF
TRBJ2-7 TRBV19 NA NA TGTGCCAGTACCGGGACACTCTACGAGCAGTACTTC CASTGTLYEQYF
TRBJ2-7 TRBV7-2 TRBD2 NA TGTGCCAGCAGCTTAACGCGGGAGGGAGCCGAGCAGTACTTC CASSLTREGAEQYF
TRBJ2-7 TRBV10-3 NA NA TGTGCCATCAGTGTCCAGACAGGGGAGGGCTACGAGCAGTACTTC CAISVQTGEGYEQYF
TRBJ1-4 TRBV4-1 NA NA TGCGCCAGCAGCCAAGCCTCTGGGACTACTAATGAAAAACTGTTTTTT CASSQASGTTNEKLFF
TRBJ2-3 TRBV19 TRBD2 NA TGTGCCAGTAGTCGAGGACTAGTCCTCACAGATACGCAGTATTTT CASSRGLVLTDTQYF
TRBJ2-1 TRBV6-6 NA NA TGTGCCAGCAGTTACTCGGAGGAGATGAGTGAGCAGTTCTTC CASSYSEEMSEQFF
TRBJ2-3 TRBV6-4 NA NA TGTGCCAGCAGTGACGGTAGGGGTGCAGATACGCAGTATTTT CASSDGRGADTQYF
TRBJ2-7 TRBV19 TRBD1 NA TGTGCCACATCGGACAGGGGAGGCGAGCAGTACTTC CATSDRGGEQYF
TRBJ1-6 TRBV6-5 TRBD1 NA TGTGCCAGCAGTACCACAGACAGGGTAAATTCACCCCTCCACTTT CASSTTDRVNSPLHF
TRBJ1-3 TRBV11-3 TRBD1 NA TGTGCCAGCAGCGCCGGGACAGGGAAGGTTAACACCATATATTTT CASSAGTGKVNTIYF